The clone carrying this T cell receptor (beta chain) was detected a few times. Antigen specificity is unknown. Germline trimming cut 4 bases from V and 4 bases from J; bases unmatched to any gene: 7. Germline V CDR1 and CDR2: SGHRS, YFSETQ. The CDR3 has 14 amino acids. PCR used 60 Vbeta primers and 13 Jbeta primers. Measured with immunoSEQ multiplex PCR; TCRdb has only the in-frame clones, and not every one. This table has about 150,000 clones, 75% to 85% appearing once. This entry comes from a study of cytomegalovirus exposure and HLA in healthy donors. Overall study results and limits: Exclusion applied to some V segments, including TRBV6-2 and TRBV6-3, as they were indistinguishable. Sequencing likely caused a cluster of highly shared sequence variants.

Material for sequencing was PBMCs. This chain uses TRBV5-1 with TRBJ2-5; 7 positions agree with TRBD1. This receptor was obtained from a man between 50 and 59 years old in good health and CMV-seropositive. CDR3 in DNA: TGCGCCAGCAGCCCCAGGGGGAGCGGAGAGACCCAGTACTTC. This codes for CASSPRGSGETQYF.